Each of the 20 T cell receptor beta chains below was sequenced from the same sample in a study of T cells in Graves' hyperthyroidism and ophthalmopathy. TCR beta CDR3 sequences were amplified from RNA transcripts. The HTBI primer set served for first-round RT-PCR of the TCR CDR3. MiXCR was run by TCRdb on the multiplex PCR reads, yielding one entry per CDR3 protein. The sample shows some 400,000 distinct CDR3 sequences, approximately 19% of them seen only once. Sequencing was carried out using blood. These receptors originate from a woman younger than 30 with Graves' hyperthyroidism.

The sample holds many counts of this clonotype. This chain links TRBV2 with TRBJ2-5; the match to TRBD2 covers 10 bases. V was pared by 6 bases and J by 3 bases, with 4 bases of the junction left unmatched. This CDR3 contains 14 residues. Germline CDR1 is SNHLY and CDR2 is FYNNEI. Written as DNA, the CDR3 is TGTGCCAGCAGCAACGGACTAGCGGAAGAGACCCAGTACTTC. As protein: CASSNGLAEETQYF.

This clonotype occurred a few times. This chain uses TRBV20-1 with TRBJ2-7, with D perhaps matching TRBD1 or TRBD2 (6 bases each). Germline loops: CDR1 DFQATT, CDR2 SNEGSKA (reference sequence). CDR3 length: 15 amino acids. V was shortened by 3 bases and J by 6 bases, with 21 bases between the two germline ends. CDR3 amino acids: CSARGGLAGGLEQYF. The CDR3 DNA sequence: TGCAGTGCTAGGGGGGGCCTCGCGGGTGGGCTCGAGCAGTACTTC.

In its sample, this clonotype was seen many times. The chain has TRBV7-3 and TRBJ1-1; D perhaps matches TRBD1 (6 bases). V gave up 2 bases and J gave up 6 bases, with 13 bases separating them. Per the germline V gene, CDR1 is SGHTA and CDR2 is FQGTGA. CDR3 length: 14 amino acids. The CDR3 is CASSLLGQSAEAFF. The CDR3 bases are TGTGCCAGCAGCTTATTGGGACAATCAGCTGAAGCTTTCTTT.

This clonotype was recorded at least ten times. This chain links TRBV20-1 with TRBJ1-1; TRBD1 aligns across 9 bases. CDR1 and CDR2 (germline): DFQATT, SNEGSKA (reference sequence). This CDR3 is 14 amino acids long. With 3 bases clipped from V and 0 bases from J, the junction kept 2 bases outside the gene matches. The CDR3 is CSARGTGLNTEAFF. As DNA, the CDR3 is TGCAGTGCTAGGGGGACAGGGTTGAACACTGAAGCTTTCTTT.

This chain joins TRBV6-1 and TRBJ1-2; TRBD1 agrees at 10 bases. V lost 6 bases, J lost 4 bases, and 5 bases stayed unmatched. The CDR3 covers 14 residues. CDR1 MNHNS and CDR2 SASEGT come from the germline V gene. CDR3 sequence reads: CASRSGQGPYGYTF. CDR3 nucleotides: TGTGCCAGCAGATCGGGACAGGGGCCCTATGGCTACACCTTC.

This clonotype was observed at least ten times. CDR3 loop: CATRKEGALTCATEAFF. Here the CDR3 DNA reads TGTGCCACCAGAAAAGAGGGGGCGCTTACCTGTGCAACTGAAGCTTTCTTT. The genes are TRBV24-1 and TRBJ1-1; TRBD1 aligns across 7 bases. Germline CDR1 and CDR2: KGHDR and SFDVKD. J was trimmed by 5 bases and V by 7 bases; bases with no gene match: 18. The CDR3 sequence is 17 residues long.

The rearrangement joins TRBV11-2 to TRBJ2-2; D not resolved. There are 15 residues in the CDR3. Germline V CDR1 and CDR2: SGHAT, FQNNGV. The ends were cut back, 8 bases at V and 0 bases at J, with 13 bases in the middle. CDR3 sequence (DNA): TGTGCCAGCGTTCAGACTCGCGCGAACACCGGGGAGCTGTTTTTT. The encoded protein is CASVQTRANTGELFF.

This clonotype turned up a few times. The chain is built from TRBV7-2 and TRBJ2-5; D tentatively fits TRBD1 or TRBD2 (6 bases each). The ends were cut back, 0 bases at V and 6 bases at J, with 14 bases in the middle. CDR1 is SGHTA and CDR2 is FQGNSA in the germline V gene. This CDR3 is built from 15 residues. The CDR3 reads CASSLAGGSGQTQYF. CDR3 in DNA: TGTGCCAGCAGCTTAGCCGGGGGCAGCGGACAGACCCAGTACTTC.

Here the CDR3 DNA reads TGTGCCATCAGTGAATCGGCCTCTAGGAGGGGAACTAATGAAAAACTGTTTTTT. This encodes CAISESASRRGTNEKLFF. This chain links TRBV10-3 with TRBJ1-4; a possible D gene is TRBD1 (5 bases). CDR3 length equals 18 residues. V lost 3 bases and J lost 1, with 18 bases in between. The germline V gene encodes CDR1 ENHRY and CDR2 SYGVKD.

This clonotype was recorded many times. The rearrangement links TRBV18 to TRBJ1-5; D is ambiguous. There are 13 residues in the CDR3. CDR1 and CDR2 (germline): KGHSH, LQKENI. Trimming took off 3 bases at V and 5 bases at J, with 8 bases between the two ends. The DNA of the CDR3 is TGTGCCAGCTCACCCACCGGATATCAGCCCCAGCATTTT. Amino acids: CASSPTGYQPQHF.

The CDR3 bases are TGTGCCAGCAGCCGGGCTAGCGGGGGGACCTACGAGCAGTACTTC. This sequence encodes CASSRASGGTYEQYF. The chain joins TRBV4-2 to TRBJ2-7; 11 bases fit TRBD2. CDR3 size: 15 residues. After removal of 4 bases from V and 2 bases from J, the junction contained 4 bases not matched to a gene. Germline CDR1 LGHNA, CDR2 YNFKEQ.

This clonotype was counted ten times or more. This sequence joins TRBV6-2 or TRBV6-3 and TRBJ2-3, with 15 nucleotides matching TRBD2. J was trimmed by 2 bases and V by 6 bases; bases with no gene match: 9. The germline CDR1 and CDR2 sequences are MNHEY and SVGEGT. There are 18 residues in the CDR3. The CDR3 here is CASRARTSGGGVTDTQYF. CDR3 coding DNA: TGTGCCAGCAGGGCCCGGACTAGCGGGGGGGGTGTCACAGATACGCAGTATTTT.

This chain uses TRBV6-1 with TRBJ1-1; 12 bases agree with TRBD1. The V gene end was trimmed by 6 bases and the J gene end by 4 bases; junction bases not matched to a gene: 12. The CDR3 is 17 amino acids. The germline CDR1 and CDR2 sequences are MNHNS and SASEGT. CDR3 DNA: TGTGCCAGCAGCCCAATTGGGACAGGGGGCGCGAGCACTGAAGCTTTCTTT. It translates to CASSPIGTGGASTEAFF.

The table lists this clonotype with many counts. This chain links TRBV5-1 with TRBJ2-5; TRBD1 is a possible D gene (6 bases). Trimming took 1 base from V and 0 from J, leaving 13 bases between them. Per germline, CDR1 SGHRS and CDR2 YFSETQ. The CDR3 extends over 16 amino acids. The CDR3 sequence: CASSLRPGVNQETQYF. For the CDR3, the DNA is TGCGCCAGCAGCTTGCGGCCAGGGGTCAACCAAGAGACCCAGTACTTC.

This clonotype has at least ten counts. CDR3 protein: CSARASGDRYGYTF. CDR3 DNA sequence: TGCAGTGCTAGAGCGTCGGGGGATCGCTATGGCTACACCTTC. J is TRBJ1-2 and V is TRBV20-1; TRBD1 might be the D (5 bases). Trimming pared 1 base from V and 4 bases from J, leaving 13 bases between. The CDR3 is 14 amino acids. Germline-derived CDR1 and CDR2 are DFQATT and SNEGSKA (reference sequence).

This clonotype was seen at least ten times. This chain uses TRBV4-1 with TRBJ2-7; tentatively, D is TRBD1 (5 bases). Germline V gene sequence: CDR1 MGHRA, CDR2 YSYEKL. The CDR3 contains 17 residues. Trimming removed 0 bases from V and 0 bases from J, with 15 bases in between. The DNA of the CDR3 is TGCGCCAGCAGCCAAGAAGGGGCTGGTTGGGGCTCCTACGAGCAGTACTTC. Amino acids: CASSQEGAGWGSYEQYF.

This clonotype was picked up many times. The rearrangement joins TRBV15 to TRBJ2-7, with D possibly TRBD1 on 6 matching bases. V gave up 5 bases and J gave up 5 bases, with 10 bases separating them. Germline loops: CDR1 LNHNV, CDR2 YYDKDF (reference sequence). The length of the CDR3 is 12 residues. CDR3 amino acids: CATSRRDNEQYF. The DNA of the CDR3 is TGTGCCACCAGCCGCAGGGACAACGAGCAGTACTTC.

This clonotype was recorded at least ten times. This may come from a read error, since a much larger clone is one base off. The chain has TRBV11-3 and TRBJ2-5; D tentatively fits TRBD1 or TRBD2 (5 bases each). CDR1 is SGHNT, CDR2 YENEEA, per germline. This CDR3 has 12 amino acids. This CDR3 reads CASSYMGETKYF. DNA for the CDR3: TGTGCCAGCAGTTACATGGGGGAGACCAAGTACTTC. The variable domain in full, with the rest retrieved from reference TRBV11-3 and TRBJ2-5, is EAGVVQSPRYKIIEKKQPVAFWCNPISGHNTLYWYLQNLGQGPELLIRYENEEAVDDSQLPKDRFSAERLKGVDSTLKIQPAELGDSAVYLCASSYMGETKYFGPGTRLLVL.

The table lists this clonotype with many counts. J is TRBJ1-5 and V is TRBV6-1; no reliable D call. Trimming removed 5 bases from V and 1 base from J, with 12 bases in between. Per germline, CDR1 MNHNS and CDR2 SASEGT. The CDR3 sequence is 15 residues long. The DNA of the CDR3 is TGTGCCAGCAGTCCGTCCCGAACGAGCAATCAGCCCCAGCATTTT. Translating gives CASSPSRTSNQPQHF.

Many counts were recorded for this clonotype. The chain links TRBV27 to TRBJ1-2; 11 positions match TRBD1. CDR1 MNHEY and CDR2 SMNVEV come from the germline V gene (reference sequence). J gave up 5 bases and V 4 bases, and 3 bases lay outside the gene matches. The CDR3 spans 14 residues. The CDR3 DNA sequence: TGTGCCAGCAGTTCCCGGGACAGGGGGTATGGCTACACCTTC. Amino acids: CASSSRDRGYGYTF.